Each of the 30 T cell receptor beta chains below was sequenced from the same sample in a study of T cell clonality in common variable immunodeficiency. Sequenced by immunoSEQ multiplex PCR; TCRdb stores in-frame clones only, minus some. The repertoire consists of over 50,000 clones, none detected only once. The sample consisted of peripheral blood mononuclear cells. The receptors were gathered from a person aged 18 to 69 in good health.

In this sample, this clone turned up many times. The read falls 3 residues short of the CDR3 end, and the missing part is taken from the germline J gene. The J gene is TRBJ2-5, the V gene TRBV10-3; D perhaps matches TRBD1 (6 bases). CDR3 length: 12 amino acids. Germline V gene lookup returns CDR1 ENHRY and CDR2 SYGVKD. Between the trimmed V and J ends, which lost 6 bases and 3 bases, there was a span of 8 bases. CDR3 DNA (partial): TGTGCCATCAGGAACAGGGAAGAGACC. Translating it yields CAIRNREET. In full, the CDR3 reads CAIRNREETQYF.

There are many counts of this clone. The sequence runs out 3 residues before the end of the CDR3; the remainder is reconstructed from the germline J gene. The rearrangement joins TRBV10-1 to TRBJ2-7; 7 positions match TRBD2. V was pared by 2 bases and J by 4 bases, with 11 bases of the junction left unmatched. From germline, CDR1 is WNHNN and CDR2 SYGVQD (reference sequence). The length of the CDR3 is 16 residues. The CDR3 region is CASSEHRASGIYEQYF. CDR3 DNA (partial): TGCGCCAGCAGTGAGCATAGGGCTAGCGGAATTTACGAG.

The table lists this clone with many counts. The sequenced fragment ends 3 residues before the CDR3 boundary, so the rest is inferred from the germline J gene. V is TRBV2 and J is TRBJ1-3; TRBD1 might be the D (6 bases). Germline-derived CDR1 and CDR2 are SNHLY and FYNNEI. This CDR3 region has 16 residues. Trimming removed 6 bases from V and 0 bases from J, with 15 bases in between. CDR3 region: CASRWTETSSGNTIYF. CDR3 DNA, as far as it was read: TGTGCCAGCAGGTGGACAGAAACCAGCTCTGGAAACACC.

At least ten counts were recorded for this clone. The sequenced CDR3 bases are TGTGCCAGCAGCTTTTCCGGGACAGGGTTAGAGACC. This sequence encodes CASSFSGTGLET. The entire CDR3 protein reads CASSFSGTGLETQYF. The V call is TRBV11-3, the J call TRBJ2-5; 9 bases match TRBD1. The read falls 3 residues short of the CDR3 end, and the missing part is taken from the germline J gene. This CDR3 contains 15 residues. Looked up from germline, CDR1 is SGHNT and CDR2 is YENEEA. V shed 3 bases and J 4 bases; nucleotides not matched to a gene: 6.

The table lists this clone with a few counts. The read gets to within 3 residues of the CDR3 end, and the germline J gene fills in the rest. The J gene is TRBJ2-2, the V gene TRBV2; 7 bases map to TRBD1. CDR1 and CDR2 (germline): SNHLY, FYNNEI. CDR3 size: 15 residues. The part of the CDR3 DNA that was read is TGTGCCAGCAGTGACCCGGGACAGAGCAATGAAAAG. Translating gives CASSDPGQSNEK. The entire CDR3 protein reads CASSDPGQSNEKLFF.

This clone has ten or more counts. The CDR3 extends 3 residues past the end of the read, so its final part is completed from the germline J gene. This chain joins TRBV6-2 or TRBV6-3 and TRBJ2-7, with 8 bases identical to TRBD2. This CDR3 has 14 amino acids. CDR1 MNHEY and CDR2 SVGEGT come from the germline V gene. V lost 6 bases to trimming and J lost 0 bases; unmatched junction nucleotides: 4. CDR3 in amino acids: CASRPTSGSYEQYF. Incomplete CDR3 DNA: TGTGCCAGCAGACCCACTAGCGGCTCCTACGAG.

As regards this clone: The read ends 3 residues early relative to the CDR3; the germline J gene fills the gap. The J gene is TRBJ2-4, the V gene TRBV11-3; TRBD2 is a possible D gene (6 bases). V was trimmed by 5 bases and J by 3 bases, leaving 14 bases between them. The CDR3 loop spans 15 amino acids. The germline gives CDR1 SGHNT, CDR2 YENEEA. CDR3: CASSRGRRGKNIQYF. The part of the CDR3 DNA that was read is TGTGCCAGCAGCCGTGGGAGGAGGGGCAAAAACATT. Based on the CDR3 plus reference TRBV11-3 and TRBJ2-4, the full variable domain is EAGVVQSPRYKIIEKKQPVAFWCNPISGHNTLYWYLQNLGQGPELLIRYENEEAVDDSQLPKDRFSAERLKGVDSTLKIQPAELGDSAVYLCASSRGRRGKNIQYFGAGTRLSVL.

This clone was detected many times. The read finishes 3 residues shy of the CDR3 end, and the germline J gene is used to complete it. The rearrangement links TRBV7-2 to TRBJ1-2; D possibly corresponds to TRBD1 (5 bases). Trimming stripped 0 bases from V and 4 bases from J, with 12 bases between. Germline CDR1 SGHTA, CDR2 FQGNSA. The CDR3 extends over 15 amino acids. CDR3: CASSLAPGQGYGYTF. The sequenced part of the CDR3 DNA is TGTGCCAGCAGCTTAGCACCAGGGCAGGGCTATGGC.

This clone was counted ten times or more. The read finishes 3 residues shy of the CDR3 end, and the germline J gene is used to complete it. The rearrangement links TRBV30 to TRBJ2-3; 9 bases are shared with TRBD2. The junction had 0 bases not matched to a gene; V was cut back by 4 bases and J by 1 base. Per germline, CDR1 GTSNPN and CDR2 SVGIG (reference sequence). This CDR3 has 13 residues. The CDR3 loop reads CAWTSGGTDTQYF. The part of the CDR3 DNA that was read is TGTGCCTGGACTAGCGGGGGCACAGATACG. Drawing the rest from reference TRBV30 and TRBJ2-3, the complete variable domain is SQTIHQWPATLVQPVGSPLSLECTVEGTSNPNLYWYRQAAGRGLQLLFYSVGIGQISSEVPQNLSASRPQDRQFILSSKKLLLSDSGFYLCAWTSGGTDTQYFGPGTRLTVL.

This clone has a count of ten or more. The read comes to an end 3 residues before the CDR3 does, leaving the germline J gene to fill in the end. The chain carries TRBV29-1 and TRBJ1-1; 9 positions match TRBD1. The V gene's germline CDR1 is SQVTM and CDR2 ANQGSEA. Trimming cost V 7 bases and J 3 bases; bases outside gene matches: 6. CDR3 length: 13 residues. This CDR3 is CSASTGGDTEAFF. Incomplete CDR3 DNA: TGCAGCGCCTCGACAGGGGGGGACACTGAA.

This clone was seen many times. Read coverage stops 3 residues before the CDR3 terminus; the germline J gene supplies the remainder. V is TRBV5-5 and J is TRBJ2-3; perhaps TRBD1 as D (5 bases). CDR1 SGHKS and CDR2 YYEKEE come from the germline V gene (reference sequence). The CDR3 extends over 14 amino acids. CDR3 DNA (partial): TGTGCCAGCAGCTTGGAGGGCAGGACACAGCCG. This encodes CASSLEGRTQP. The complete CDR3 reads CASSLEGRTQPQYF.

This clone was seen repeatedly, ten times or more. The read ends 3 residues before the CDR3 terminus; that terminus is restored from the germline J gene. This sequence joins TRBV5-1 and TRBJ1-1; the D gene is possibly TRBD1 (6 bases). The length of the CDR3 is 14 residues. The germline V gene encodes CDR1 SGHRS and CDR2 YFSETQ. V lost 4 bases and J 5 bases, leaving 15 bases between the germline ends. CDR3 in amino acids: CASSNYRVGTEAFF. Partial CDR3 DNA: TGCGCCAGCAGCAACTACAGGGTGGGGACTGAA.

This clone was picked up many times. The DNA ends 3 residues before the CDR3 does, and the rest of the CDR3 is filled in from the germline J gene. J is TRBJ2-1 and V is TRBV6-2 or TRBV6-3; D possibly corresponds to TRBD2 (5 bases). V was clipped by 5 bases and J by 9 bases, with 8 bases between them. This CDR3 spans 11 amino acids. CDR1 is MNHEY, CDR2 SVGEGT, per germline. CDR3 DNA, as far as it was read: TGTGCCAGCAGTAACCGGGGTGAG. It is translated as CASSNRGE. The complete CDR3 reads CASSNRGEQFF.

This clone came up many times. The read is 3 residues too short to cover the CDR3 end, so that end is filled in from the germline J gene. V usage is TRBV5-1 and J usage is TRBJ2-2, with 7 positions matching TRBD2. V lost 0 bases to trimming and J lost 9 bases; unmatched junction nucleotides: 8. Per germline, CDR1 SGHRS and CDR2 YFSETQ. The CDR3 runs to 15 residues. CDR3 loop: CASSLVLAAERELFF. Incomplete CDR3 DNA: TGCGCCAGCAGCTTGGTCCTAGCGGCAGAGAGGGAG.

A note on this clone: The read comes to an end 3 residues before the CDR3 does, leaving the germline J gene to fill in the end. The rearrangement links TRBV30 to TRBJ1-2; D perhaps matches TRBD1 (5 bases). The CDR3 runs 12 residues. CDR1 and CDR2 (germline): GTSNPN, SVGIG (reference sequence). CDR3: CAWKGTGLDYTF. The CDR3 DNA, read in part, is TGTGCCTGGAAAGGGACTGGACTCGAC.

This clone was picked up many times. The CDR3 extends 3 residues past the end of the read, so its final part is completed from the germline J gene. This chain connects TRBV5-5 to TRBJ1-2; no reliable D call. This CDR3 comprises 14 residues. CDR1 is SGHKS, CDR2 YYEKEE, per germline (reference sequence). CDR3: CASSLDPGVGGYTF. The sequenced CDR3 bases are TGTGCCAGCAGCTTGGATCCCGGGGTGGGAGGC.

This clone was detected ten times or more. The read stops 3 residues short of the end of the CDR3; the missing end is completed from the germline J gene. The V and J genes are TRBV6-1 and TRBJ2-3; TRBD2 agrees at 8 bases. The CDR3 is 16 residues long. J was trimmed by 0 bases and V by 2 bases; bases with no gene match: 4. The germline V gene has CDR1 MNHNS and CDR2 SASEGT. This CDR3 reads CASSERSGISTDTQYF. CDR3 DNA, as far as it was read: TGTGCCAGCAGTGAACGTAGCGGGATAAGCACAGATACG.

This clone was seen many times. The missing CDR3 end, 3 residues past where the read stops, is filled in from the germline J gene. The J gene is TRBJ2-1, the V gene TRBV6-2 or TRBV6-3; 8 bases are a match to TRBD2. V shed 0 bases, J shed 0 bases, and the junction held 1 base outside the gene matches. CDR3 size: 16 residues. The V gene's germline CDR1 is MNHEY and CDR2 SVGEGT. CDR3 protein: CASSYSSGSSYNEQFF. Partial CDR3 DNA: TGTGCCAGCAGTTACTCGAGCGGGAGCTCCTACAATGAG.

This clone was counted at least ten times. The CDR3 is cut off 3 residues early in the read; its end comes from the germline J gene. The chain joins TRBV13 to TRBJ2-1, with 10 bases aligning to TRBD2. The germline CDR1 and CDR2 sequences are PRHDT and FYEKMQ (reference sequence). The CDR3 has 18 amino acids. V lost 0 bases and J lost 7; bases outside the gene matches: 12. The CDR3 bases that were read are TGTGCCAGCAGCTTAGGCGGTAGCGGGAGGTGGGCAGGGAATGAG. Its protein is CASSLGGSGRWAGNE. The CDR3, in full, reads CASSLGGSGRWAGNEQFF.

A note on this clone: The read ends 3 residues before the CDR3 terminus; that terminus is restored from the germline J gene. The V call is TRBV2, the J call TRBJ2-5, with 7 bases lining up with TRBD1. Trimming at V came to 6 bases and at J to 5 bases, leaving 12 bases not matched to a gene. Germline V gene lookup returns CDR1 SNHLY and CDR2 FYNNEI. There are 15 residues in the CDR3. The CDR3 reads CASSGAAGGIETQYF. CDR3 bases read: TGTGCCAGCAGCGGGGCCGCAGGGGGTATTGAGACC.

This clone was seen repeatedly, ten times or more. The read is 3 residues too short to cover the CDR3 end, so that end is filled in from the germline J gene. The J gene is TRBJ2-3, the V gene TRBV10-3; TRBD2 matches at 8 bases. This CDR3 is 16 amino acids long. V was pared by 4 bases and J by 4 bases, with 10 bases of the junction left unmatched. The germline V gene has CDR1 ENHRY and CDR2 SYGVKD. CDR3 sequence reads: CAISGGRREAPDTQYF. The part of the CDR3 DNA that was read is TGTGCCATCAGTGGCGGTCGGCGGGAGGCTCCAGATACG.

The sample holds many counts of this clone. With the read ending 3 residues before the CDR3 end, the germline J gene is used to fill in that end. This chain links TRBV2 with TRBJ2-7, with 12 bases that match TRBD2. This CDR3 has 15 amino acids. Germline CDR1 reads SNHLY; CDR2 reads FYNNEI. V lost 5 bases, J lost 2 bases, and 4 bases stayed unmatched. This CDR3 reads CASSSGLAGPYEQYF. The CDR3 bases that were read are TGTGCCAGCAGTAGCGGACTAGCGGGACCCTACGAG.

In this sample, this clone turned up many times. The sequenced fragment ends 3 residues before the CDR3 boundary, so the rest is inferred from the germline J gene. The chain employs TRBV4-2 and TRBJ1-3; D might be TRBD1 (5 bases). Trimming took 1 base from V and 3 from J, leaving 16 bases between them. CDR3 size: 17 residues. Germline CDR1 is LGHNA and CDR2 is YNFKEQ. Incomplete CDR3 DNA: TGTGCCAGCAGCCAAGCCAAGGGGAGGTATTTTGGAAACACC. Translating gives CASSQAKGRYFGNT. The entire CDR3 is CASSQAKGRYFGNTIYF.

This clone occurred many times. The read is 3 residues too short to cover the CDR3 end, so that end is filled in from the germline J gene. The rearrangement joins TRBV6-4 to TRBJ2-1, with D hard to call. CDR3 size: 15 residues. CDR1 MRHNA and CDR2 SNTAGT come from the germline V gene. V was pared by 2 bases and J by 6 bases, with 14 bases between. The CDR3 here is CASSDLPGKGNEQFF. CDR3 bases read: TGTGCCAGCAGTGACCTCCCAGGTAAAGGCAATGAG.

At least ten counts were recorded for this clone. The read finishes 3 residues shy of the CDR3 end, and the germline J gene is used to complete it. The chain links TRBV20-1 to TRBJ2-3, with TRBD2 matching 12 bases. This CDR3 contains 12 residues. CDR1 is DFQATT and CDR2 is SNEGSKA in the germline V gene (reference sequence). The part of the CDR3 DNA that was read is TGCAGCACTAGCGGGAGGACAGATACG. Encoded protein: CSTSGRTDT. The whole CDR3 reads CSTSGRTDTQYF.

The sample holds many counts of this clone. The covered CDR3 bases are TGTGCCTGGAGTCAGTACAGGGGGAATGAG. It specifies CAWSQYRGNE. The CDR3 reads in full as CAWSQYRGNEYTF. The gene calls are TRBV30 and TRBJ1-2, with TRBD1 matching 8 bases. The CDR3 end lies 3 residues beyond the end of the read and is filled in from the germline J gene. This CDR3 contains 13 residues. The germline V gene has CDR1 GTSNPN and CDR2 SVGIG (reference sequence).

This clone was seen ten or more times. The CDR3 end lies 3 residues beyond the end of the read and is filled in from the germline J gene. This sequence joins TRBV2 and TRBJ2-7; possible D gene TRBD2, 5 bases. Germline-derived CDR1 and CDR2 are SNHLY and FYNNEI. Trimming took 7 bases from V and 2 from J, leaving 18 bases between them. CDR3 length: 15 residues. The CDR3 reads CASIEGSGTPYEQYF. The CDR3 bases that were read are TGTGCCAGCATAGAAGGCAGCGGAACTCCCTACGAG.

This clone was counted many times. The CDR3 end lies 3 residues beyond the end of the read and is filled in from the germline J gene. The chain links TRBV20-1 to TRBJ2-1; tentative D call: TRBD2 (6 bases). Looked up from germline, CDR1 is DFQATT and CDR2 is SNEGSKA (reference sequence). The V end lost 4 bases, the J end lost 4 bases, and 14 bases lay between the germline ends. The CDR3 sequence is 14 residues long. CDR3 sequence: CSATWDFSYNEQFF. The sequenced CDR3 bases are TGCAGTGCTACATGGGACTTCTCTTACAATGAG.

This clone was detected ten times or more. The CDR3 extends 3 residues past the end of the read, so its final part is completed from the germline J gene. The gene calls are TRBV5-1 and TRBJ1-4; D not resolved. The CDR3 is made up of 14 amino acids. Trimming removed 5 bases at V and 0 bases at J, with 8 bases between. Germline V CDR1 and CDR2: SGHRS, YFSETQ. The part of the CDR3 DNA that was read is TGCGCCAGCAGGTTAGAAGCAACTAATGAAAAA. Its translation is CASRLEATNEK. The whole CDR3 reads CASRLEATNEKLFF. The whole variable domain, filled in from reference TRBV5-1 and TRBJ1-4, reads KAGVTQTPRYLIKTRGQQVTLSCSPISGHRSVSWYQQTPGQGLQFLFEYFSETQRNKGNFPGRFSGRQFSNSRSEMNVSTLELGDSALYLCASRLEATNEKLFFGSGTQLSVL.

On this clone: From the germline J gene comes the end of the CDR3, since the read stops 3 residues before it. The rearrangement joins TRBV20-1 to TRBJ2-1, with D possibly matching TRBD2 (6 bases). Germline V CDR1 and CDR2: DFQATT, SNEGSKA (reference sequence). This CDR3 is built from 21 residues. Trimming shortened V by 3 bases and J by 1 base, and 31 bases separated the two germline ends. The chain's CDR3 is CSARRGKIVWGDNRSYNEQFF. The covered CDR3 bases are TGCAGTGCTAGGCGGGGAAAAATCGTTTGGGGGGATAACCGATCCTACAATGAG.